Shown below are 24 T cell receptor beta chains from a single sample sequenced in a study of low-dose radiotherapy and immunotherapy resistance in tumors. Indicated time point: after trial treatment. Treatment specified: LDRT plus nivolumab, ipilimumab, low-dose cyclophosphamide and aspirin (RACIN trial). Gene-specific TRAV and TRBV primers were used for first-strand cDNA, covering alpha and beta chains. TCRs underwent 15 to 25 PCR cycles of amplification with a constant-region primer and V-primer adapter. MiXCR was run by TCRdb on the reads, yielding one entry per CDR3 protein. The profile shows 65,000 to 95,000 distinct CDR3 sequences, less than 20% of them singletons. The sample consisted of PBMCs, taken after low-dose radiotherapy plus immunotherapy. These receptors originate from a male donor with prostate cancer.

This clonotype has just a few counts. For the CDR3, the DNA is TGTGCCAGCAGCAGGGGAGCGGGAGTGGATACGCAGTATTTT. Its translation is CASSRGAGVDTQYF. This chain uses TRBV3-1 with TRBJ2-3; 8 bases are shared with TRBD2. Germline lookup yields CDR1 LGHDT and CDR2 YNNKEL (reference sequence). J lost 6 bases, V lost 5 bases, and 7 bases had no gene match. The CDR3 covers 14 residues.

This clonotype showed up many times. The chain combines TRBV28 with TRBJ2-3; a possible D gene is TRBD2 (6 bases). The CDR3 is 16 amino acids. V was trimmed by 5 bases and J by 1 base, leaving 16 bases between them. CDR1 is MDHEN, CDR2 SYDVKM, per germline. The CDR3 DNA reads TGTGCCAGCAGTCCAAAGGCCTCGGGGGGCACAGATACGCAGTATTTT. Amino acid sequence: CASSPKASGGTDTQYF.

V and J are TRBV5-1 and TRBJ2-7, with D possibly matching TRBD2 (6 bases). The CDR3 is 14 amino acids. The germline gives CDR1 SGHRS, CDR2 YFSETQ. Trimming left V 0 bases short and J 1 base short, with 8 bases between. The CDR3 DNA reads as TGCGCCAGCAGCTTGGATAGCGGATCCTACGAGCAGTACTTC. This encodes CASSLDSGSYEQYF.

This clonotype was observed at least ten times. V and J are TRBV6-1 and TRBJ2-1; 12 nucleotides line up with TRBD1. Trimming removed 3 bases from V and 6 bases from J; junction bases left unmatched: 6. Germline CDR1 is MNHNS and CDR2 is SASEGT. This CDR3 region has 16 residues. CDR3 sequence: CASSETGTGGFNEQFF. CDR3 coding DNA: TGTGCCAGCAGTGAGACTGGGACAGGGGGCTTCAATGAGCAGTTCTTC.

This clonotype appeared many times. The V and J genes are TRBV7-8 and TRBJ2-3; D may be TRBD2 (6 bases). Between the trimmed V and J ends, which lost 5 bases and 4 bases, there was a span of 22 bases. The CDR3 consists of 17 residues. Germline V gene sequence: CDR1 SGHVS, CDR2 FQNEAQ. CDR3: CASSPTAGKAYADTQYF. CDR3 sequence (DNA): TGTGCCAGCAGCCCAACGGCGGGGAAGGCGTACGCAGATACGCAGTATTTT.

This sequence joins TRBV6-2 or TRBV6-3 and TRBJ2-2, with 7 nucleotides matching TRBD1. Unmatched junction bases numbered 13, after V lost 6 bases and J lost 0 bases. CDR3 length: 18 amino acids. The germline V gene encodes CDR1 MNHEY and CDR2 SVGEGT. As DNA, the CDR3 is TGTGCCAGCAGGCAACCAGCTGCCGGGACAGCGAACACCGGGGAGCTGTTTTTT. Residues: CASRQPAAGTANTGELFF.

This clonotype occurred many times. V and J are TRBV7-2 and TRBJ2-1, with 7 bases fitting TRBD1. The CDR3 is 15 residues long. V dropped 4 bases and J dropped 4; count of bases not matched to a gene: 7. CDR1 is SGHTA and CDR2 is FQGNSA in the germline V gene. CDR3 nucleotide sequence: TGTGCCAGCAGCTCACAGGGGAGAGGGTACAATGAGCAGTTCTTC. Translation gives CASSSQGRGYNEQFF.

This clonotype appeared many times. The gene calls are TRBV13 and TRBJ1-4; D gene ambiguous. This CDR3 region has 17 residues. Trimming took 0 bases from V and 4 from J, leaving 15 bases between them. The germline gives CDR1 PRHDT, CDR2 FYEKMQ (reference sequence). As DNA, the CDR3 is TGTGCCAGCAGCTTAGGGGACCGCGGCTACCGTAATGAAAAACTGTTTTTT. Protein product: CASSLGDRGYRNEKLFF.

The table lists this clonotype with many counts. The V gene is TRBV29-1, the J gene TRBJ2-2; D gene uncertain. V was cut by 1 base and J by 2 bases, with 8 bases left in between. The CDR3 contains 14 residues. The germline gives CDR1 SQVTM, CDR2 ANQGSEA. The DNA of the CDR3 is TGCAGCGTTGAAGGGCTCCTAAACACCGGGGAGCTGTTTTTT. Its translation: CSVEGLLNTGELFF.

The gene calls are TRBV30 and TRBJ2-5, with no clear D. The CDR3 consists of 12 residues. Germline V CDR1 and CDR2: GTSNPN, SVGIG (reference sequence). V lost 4 bases and J 1 base, leaving 7 bases between the germline ends. The CDR3 DNA reads TGTGCCTGGATCGCGAGCCAAGAGACCCAGTACTTC. Encoded protein: CAWIASQETQYF.

This clonotype was counted many times. J is TRBJ1-2 and V is TRBV29-1, with D possibly matching TRBD1 (6 bases). V was shortened by 8 bases and J by 2 bases, with 9 bases between the two germline ends. The CDR3 totals 11 residues. Looked up from germline, CDR1 is SQVTM and CDR2 is ANQGSEA. Here the CDR3 DNA reads TGCAGCTGCGGACAGAACTATGGCTACACCTTC. This sequence encodes CSCGQNYGYTF.

This clonotype has ten or more counts. The chain uses TRBV7-2 and TRBJ2-2; TRBD2 is a possible D gene (6 bases). The germline V and J ends were trimmed by 6 bases and 2 bases, with 10 bases remaining between them. CDR1 is SGHTA and CDR2 is FQGNSA in the germline V gene. CDR3 length: 14 residues. In nucleotides, the CDR3 is TGTGCCAGCAGACCGGGACTTAACACCGGGGAGCTGTTTTTT. It codes for CASRPGLNTGELFF.

Remarks on this clonotype: A much more abundant neighbour one base away suggests this may be a read error. The J gene is TRBJ2-4, the V gene TRBV25-1, with D unresolved. There are 15 residues in the CDR3. In germline, CDR1 is MGHDK, CDR2 SYGVNS. V was clipped by 4 bases and J by 2 bases, with 12 bases between them. The CDR3 spells CASSVPLGTKNIQYF. Written as DNA, the CDR3 is TGTGCCAGCAGTGTCCCTTTGGGAACCAAAAACATTCAGTACTTC.

This clonotype was counted a single time. A much larger clonotype is one base distant, so this may be a read error. The chain has TRBV10-3 and TRBJ2-2, with TRBD1 matching 9 bases. Germline CDR1 ENHRY, CDR2 SYGVKD. The CDR3 runs to 15 residues. J was trimmed by 7 bases and V by 10 bases; bases with no gene match: 13. The CDR3 reads CASRVPGQGIGELFF. CDR3 DNA: TGTGCCAGCCGTGTTCCGGGACAGGGAATCGGGGAGCTGTTTTTT.

Note on this clonotype: No conserved phenylalanine or tryptophan ends this CDR3, so it is likely a read error. This chain links TRBV7-9 with TRBJ2-3, with 9 positions matching TRBD2. The CDR3 is 17 residues long. Germline loops: CDR1 SEHNR, CDR2 FQNEAQ (reference sequence). CDR3 in amino acids: CACSRGNSGSGTDTQYY. For the CDR3, the DNA is TGTGCCTGCAGCCGAGGAAATAGCGGGAGCGGCACAGATACGCAGTATTAT.

Of note for this clonotype: The likely explanation is a read error, given a far larger clone one base away. The rearrangement uses TRBV6-6 and TRBJ2-1; 10 nucleotides line up with TRBD2. The CDR3 has 16 residues. From germline, CDR1 is MNHNY and CDR2 SVGAGI (reference sequence). J lost 10 bases, V lost 5 bases, and 14 bases had no gene match. CDR3 coding DNA: TGTGCCAGCAGTCGCGGGGGAGCGGGAGGGTTCTACGAGCAGTTCTTC. Translating gives CASSRGGAGGFYEQFF.

This clonotype has a count of ten or more. The rearrangement links TRBV20-1 to TRBJ2-7, with TRBD1 matching over 8 bases. CDR1 is DFQATT, CDR2 SNEGSKA, per germline (reference sequence). V was clipped by 5 bases and J by 2 bases; unmatched bases: 5. This CDR3 is built from 13 residues. The CDR3 coding sequence is TGCAGTGCTGACCAGGGGGCGCCCTACGAGCAGTACTTC. Amino acid sequence: CSADQGAPYEQYF.

This rearrangement joins TRBV7-6 to TRBJ2-7, with 11 bases aligning to TRBD1. Unmatched junction bases numbered 5, after V lost 5 bases and J lost 2 bases. There are 15 residues in the CDR3. Germline V CDR1 and CDR2: SGHVS, FNYEAQ. CDR3: CASSPGTGGPYEQYF. CDR3 in DNA: TGTGCCAGCAGCCCCGGGACAGGGGGTCCCTACGAGCAGTACTTC.

In DNA form, the CDR3 reads TGCGCCAGCAGCCCGGGACTAGCGGGAGACAATGAGCAGTTCTTC. The encoded protein is CASSPGLAGDNEQFF. The chain carries TRBV4-1 and TRBJ2-1, with 14 nucleotides matching TRBD2. The CDR3 is 15 residues long. The V segment lost 4 bases and the J segment 5 bases; nucleotides outside the gene matches: 1. Germline V lookup: CDR1 MGHRA, CDR2 YSYEKL.

At least ten counts were recorded for this clonotype. This chain links TRBV28 with TRBJ2-7; D remains ambiguous. Germline V gives CDR1 MDHEN, CDR2 SYDVKM. The CDR3 is made up of 12 amino acids. Trimming took off 6 bases at V and 3 bases at J, with 9 bases between the two ends. CDR3 sequence (DNA): TGTGCCAGCAGGCCCGTGGGCTACGAGCAGTACTTC. It is translated as CASRPVGYEQYF. Combining the CDR3 with reference TRBV28 and TRBJ2-7 gives the whole variable domain DVKVTQSSRYLVKRTGEKVFLECVQDMDHENMFWYRQDPGLGLRLIYFSYDVKMKEKGDIPEGYSVSREKKERFSLILESASTNQTSMYLCASRPVGYEQYFGPGTRLTVT.

This clonotype showed up many times. This chain links TRBV20-1 with TRBJ2-4; unclear D gene. Germline-derived CDR1 and CDR2 are DFQATT and SNEGSKA (reference sequence). The CDR3 is 11 residues long. Trimming removed 6 bases from V and 10 bases from J, with 13 bases in between. CDR3 DNA: TGCAGTGCGCTCCAGTCCCCGATTCAGTACTTC. It encodes CSALQSPIQYF.

This clonotype has ten or more counts. The gene calls are TRBV15 and TRBJ1-1; 7 bases match TRBD1. Losses at the gene ends were 1 base for V and 5 bases for J; bases not matched to a gene: 4. Per the germline V gene, CDR1 is LNHNV and CDR2 is YYDKDF (reference sequence). The CDR3 covers 14 residues. This chain's CDR3 is CATSRGRGGTEAFF. For the CDR3, the DNA is TGTGCCACCAGCAGAGGCAGGGGGGGGACTGAAGCTTTCTTT.

This clonotype was seen only a few times. This may arise from a read error, as a much more abundant clone is one base away. V gene TRBV7-2 combines with J gene TRBJ1-4; D remains unclear. The CDR3 spans 13 residues. Germline CDR1 reads SGHTA; CDR2 reads FQGNSA. In nucleotides, the CDR3 is TGTGTCAGCAGCTTAGCGGGGATTGAAAAACTGTTTTTT. Encoded protein: CVSSLAGIEKLFF.

This clonotype was counted at least ten times. The chain has TRBV5-1 and TRBJ2-7; 8 nucleotides align to TRBD1. Germline CDR1 is SGHRS and CDR2 is YFSETQ. The length of the CDR3 is 14 residues. V shed 4 bases, J shed 2 bases, and the junction held 5 bases outside the gene matches. CDR3 in amino acids: CASSKDRDPYEQYF. In nucleotides, the CDR3 is TGCGCCAGCAGCAAGGACAGGGACCCCTACGAGCAGTACTTC.